The following is a T cell receptor beta chain sequence with its context. Its antigen target is currently unknown. Nothing much larger sits one base from this clone, and base qualities are not available. Clipping removes 3 bases from V and 7 bases from J, with 14 as the unmatched junction base count. The germline V gene (reference sequence) specifies LNHDA as CDR1 and SQIVND as CDR2. CDR3 length: 18 amino acids, cysteine to phenylalanine. The DNA shown is the 54-base CDR3, in frame from base 1. The method behind the library was the immunoSEQ multiplex PCR assay. For most patients, genomic DNA was isolated using the Qiagen DNeasy Blood and Tissue Kit and was shipped frozen to Adaptive Biotechnologies for TCR sequencing. For most patients, genomic DNA was subjected to high-throughput TCR-beta CDR3 sequencing by Adaptive Biotechnologies. In the authors' own workflow: TCR sequencing data for roughly 17 patients were retrieved from Adaptive's ImmunoSEQ software; three other patients were processed with MiXCR and VDJtools. CD4 versus CD8 sorting errors were corrected by removing sequences found in both subsets at a frequency ratio below 5:1. CDR3 nucleotide sequences shared by donor and recipient were removed because the origin of these sequences could not be assigned. Alloreactive clones required at least 2-fold expansion over unstimulated cells and minimum CFSE-low frequency of 0.002% (template counts) or 0.001% (read counts). Clones detected in sequenced pre-transplant spleen, lymph node, or MLR CFSE-low populations of the donor or recipient were defined as mappable. The cumulative frequency of alloreactive clones was calculated as a percentage of all sequences, weighted by copy number. TCRdb carries this immuneACCESS record with in-frame sequences only. Its versions omit some clonotypes, under half of them owing to an unresolved V gene in the studies checked, with the rest unexplained. V, J and clone size are taken as reported in that table, and D and trimming were inferred from the DNA itself. The sample table contains some 140,000 clones; only one count was recorded for over 90% of them. The ten largest clones capture roughly 0.2% of the sample.

The source of the sample is a study of graft-versus-host responses after intestinal transplantation listed by TCRdb under 2021. As for the study more broadly: The transplants that recipients got were multivisceral, liver-intestinal, or isolated intestinal. All recipients received anti-thymocyte globulin induction followed by maintenance tacrolimus and steroids for around 3 years. Graft-versus-host and host-versus-graft alloreactive T cell clones were tracked in the graft, circulation and bone marrow after intestinal transplantation using bulk TCR-beta CDR3 sequencing. To identify alloreactive clones, pre-transplant mixed lymphocyte reaction products were sequenced and then compared with unstimulated pre-transplant donor and recipient T cells. The cohort enrolled about 23 intestinal transplant recipients, one of whom was a retransplant, and a few patients without pretransplant specimens were excluded. Donor T cell macrochimerism was defined as a peak of at least 4% donor T cells among recipient peripheral blood mononuclear cells. Rather than going through the commercial service, samples from three later patients were sequenced in-house on an Illumina MiSeq and processed with MiXCR. Findings and caveats that apply to the study as a whole: Peak levels of circulating GvH clones were associated with declines in HvG clones early after transplant. GvH clones were detected in recipient bone marrow, and some of these GvH clones were observed earlier in ileal mucosa or blood, consistent with an intestinal mucosal origin. In the allografts of patients with donor T cell macrochimerism, GvH to HvG T cell clonal ratios were high. Conclusions were limited by the relatively low number and heterogeneity of intestinal transplant patients.

The time point label for this specimen denotes: cells obtained before transplantation from donor or recipient. CD3+CD4+ and CD3+CD8+ populations were FACS-sorted from unstimulated pre-transplant donor and recipient cells taken from spleen or lymph nodes. The receptor was derived from a human donor who received an intestinal transplant. The chain was built from TRBV19 and TRBJ2-1; the central 11 bases match TRBD2. Sample: unstimulated CD4+ T cells sorted from spleen or lymph node cells, taken before intestinal transplant. CDR3 sequence: CASSISLLAGGQGNEQFF. The nucleotide sequence is given as TGTGCCAGTAGTATTTCACTTCTAGCGGGAGGACAGGGGAATGAGCAGTTCTTC.